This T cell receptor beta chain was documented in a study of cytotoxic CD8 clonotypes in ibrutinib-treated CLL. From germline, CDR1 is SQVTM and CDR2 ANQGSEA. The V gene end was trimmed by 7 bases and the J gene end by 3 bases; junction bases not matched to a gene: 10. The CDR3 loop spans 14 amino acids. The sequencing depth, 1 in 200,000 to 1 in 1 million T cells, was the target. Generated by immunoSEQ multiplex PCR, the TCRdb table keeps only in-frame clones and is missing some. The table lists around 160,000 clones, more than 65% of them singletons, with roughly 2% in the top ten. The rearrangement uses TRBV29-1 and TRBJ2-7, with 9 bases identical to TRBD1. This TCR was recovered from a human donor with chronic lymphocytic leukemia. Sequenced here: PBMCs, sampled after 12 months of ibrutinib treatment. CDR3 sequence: CSAAPGTGRYEQYF. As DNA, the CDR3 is TGCAGCGCCGCGCCCGGGACAGGGCGCTACGAGCAGTACTTC.